These 6 T cell receptor beta chains came from one sample sequenced in a study of blood T cell repertoires in COVID-19. Measured with immunoSEQ multiplex PCR; TCRdb has only the in-frame clones, and not every one. The profile shows approximately 170,000 clones, about 83% of them singletons. The sample comprised peripheral blood. The receptor source for this set is a man aged 70 or older who had recovered from COVID-19.

Worth noting for this clone: Other DNA sequences in the same sample also yield this CDR3. This sequence joins TRBV5-4 and TRBJ2-3, with 9 nucleotides matching TRBD2. This CDR3 contains 16 residues. From germline, CDR1 is SGHNT and CDR2 YYREEE (reference sequence). Germline trimming cut 0 bases from V and 6 bases from J; bases unmatched to any gene: 8. CDR3 loop: CASSLELAGGTDTQYF. CDR3 sequence (DNA): TGTGCCAGCAGCTTGGAATTGGCGGGAGGGACGGATACGCAGTATTTT.

This chain uses TRBV14 with TRBJ2-1; no definite D call. V lost 4 bases to trimming and J lost 0 bases, with 7 bases between them. The length of the CDR3 is 14 residues. Germline V CDR1 and CDR2: SGHDN, FVKESK. The CDR3 nucleotides read TGTGCCAGCAGCCCGAGGAGCTCCTACAATGAGCAGTTCTTC. Its protein is CASSPRSSYNEQFF.

The chain has TRBV5-6 and TRBJ1-2; D unclear. Germline CDR1 is SGHDT and CDR2 is YYEEEE. The CDR3 totals 12 residues. V was pared by 0 bases and J by 6 bases, with 6 bases between. The CDR3, as DNA: TGTGCCAGCAGCTTGGTGGCAAATGGCTACACCTTC. It translates to CASSLVANGYTF.

The V gene is TRBV11-2, the J gene TRBJ2-7; 11 nucleotides match TRBD2. Germline CDR1 and CDR2: SGHAT and FQNNGV. This CDR3 has 16 residues. J was trimmed by 3 bases and V by 1 base; bases with no gene match: 5. CDR3 sequence reads: CASSLGPGTSGYEQYF. CDR3 bases: TGTGCCAGCAGCTTAGGACCCGGGACTAGCGGCTACGAGCAGTACTTC.

The CDR3 sequence is CATSDPDSYGYTF. DNA of the CDR3: TGTGCCACCAGTGATCCGGACAGCTATGGCTACACCTTC. The chain carries TRBV24-1 and TRBJ1-2; possible D gene TRBD1, 6 bases. The germline V gene has CDR1 KGHDR and CDR2 SFDVKD. V lost 3 bases and J 4 bases, leaving 8 bases between the germline ends. This CDR3 comprises 13 residues.

The V gene is TRBV6-5, the J gene TRBJ2-5, with D possibly being TRBD1 (5 bases). Germline CDR1 reads MNHEY; CDR2 reads SVGAGI. The CDR3 spans 13 residues. Trimming removed 8 bases at V and 1 base at J, with 11 bases between. The CDR3 region is CASRRQTQETQYF. In DNA, the CDR3 is TGTGCCAGCCGCCGACAGACCCAAGAGACCCAGTACTTC.